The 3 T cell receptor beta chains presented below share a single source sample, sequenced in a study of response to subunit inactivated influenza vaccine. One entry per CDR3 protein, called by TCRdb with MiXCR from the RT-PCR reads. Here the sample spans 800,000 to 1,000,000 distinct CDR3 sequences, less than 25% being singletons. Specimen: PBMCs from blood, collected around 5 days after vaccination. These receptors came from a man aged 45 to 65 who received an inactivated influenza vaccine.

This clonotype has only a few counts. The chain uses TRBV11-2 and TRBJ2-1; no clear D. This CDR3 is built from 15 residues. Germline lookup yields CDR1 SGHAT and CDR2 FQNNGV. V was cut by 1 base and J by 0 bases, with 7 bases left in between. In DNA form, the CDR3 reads TGTGCCAGCAGCTTAGCGGCCTTCTCCTACAATGAGCAGTTCTTC. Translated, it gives CASSLAAFSYNEQFF.

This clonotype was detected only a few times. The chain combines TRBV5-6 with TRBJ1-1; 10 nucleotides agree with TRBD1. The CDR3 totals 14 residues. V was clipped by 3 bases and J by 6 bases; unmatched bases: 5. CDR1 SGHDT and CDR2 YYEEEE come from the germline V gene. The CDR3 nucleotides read TGTGCCAGCAGCTACCGGGACAGGGGTCCTGAAGCTTTCTTT. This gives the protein CASSYRDRGPEAFF.

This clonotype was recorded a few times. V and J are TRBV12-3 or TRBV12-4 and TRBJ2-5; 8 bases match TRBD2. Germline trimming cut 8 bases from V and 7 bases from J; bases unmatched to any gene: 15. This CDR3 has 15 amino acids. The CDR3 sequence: CASSQTTGGHGTQYF. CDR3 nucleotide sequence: TGTGCCAGCTCCCAAACCACGGGGGGGCATGGGACCCAGTACTTC.